This T cell receptor beta chain was found in a study of cytomegalovirus exposure and HLA in healthy donors. CDR3 length: 12 amino acids. The germline V gene has CDR1 SGHTS and CDR2 YDEGEE. V lost 3 bases and J 4 bases, leaving 5 bases between the germline ends. Vbeta (60) and Jbeta (13) primers were used in the PCR. Data came from immunoSEQ multiplex PCR; TCRdb stores just in-frame clones and leaves some out. Of roughly 200,000 clones listed, roughly 85% are singletons. This clonotype was sampled from a woman aged 50 to 65 in good health and CMV-seronegative. This chain joins TRBV5-8 and TRBJ2-1; D remains ambiguous. The source material was PBMCs. CDR3 sequence reads: CASSSTYNEQFF. The DNA for the CDR3 is TGTGCCAGCAGCTCAACTTACAATGAGCAGTTCTTC.